The 24 T cell receptor beta chains reported below all come from one sample, sequenced in a study of cytomegalovirus exposure and HLA in healthy donors. Primers for the PCR totalled 60 Vbeta and 13 Jbeta. Assay: immunoSEQ multiplex PCR; the TCRdb copy retains only in-frame clones and omits some. The sample shows some 150,000 clones, under 80% of them seen only once. Material for sequencing was PBMCs. All receptors derive from a man in his forties in good health and CMV-seronegative.

This chain connects TRBV19 to TRBJ1-2; no reliable D call. This CDR3 comprises 14 residues. The germline V gene encodes CDR1 LNHDA and CDR2 SQIVND (reference sequence). The V end was cut by 3 bases, the J end by 2 bases, with 10 bases between. CDR3 loop: CASSMQHTNYGYTF. The CDR3 nucleotides are TGTGCCAGTAGTATGCAACACACCAACTATGGCTACACCTTC.

In its sample, this clone was seen a few times. This chain links TRBV11-2 with TRBJ2-7; the D gene is possibly TRBD2 (5 bases). The CDR3 has 16 residues. The ends were cut back, 2 bases at V and 2 bases at J, with 16 bases in the middle. The germline V gene encodes CDR1 SGHAT and CDR2 FQNNGV. The CDR3 nucleotides read TGTGCCAGCAGCTTAAATTCCGGCTCGGGGACCTACGAGCAGTACTTC. Its translation is CASSLNSGSGTYEQYF.

The V and J genes are TRBV10-3 and TRBJ2-2, with 9 nucleotides matching TRBD2. CDR3 length equals 15 residues. Trimming at V came to 4 bases and at J to 1 base, leaving 1 base not matched to a gene. The germline gives CDR1 ENHRY, CDR2 SYGVKD. The CDR3 sequence is CAISAAGGNTGELFF. CDR3 nucleotide sequence: TGTGCCATCAGTGCAGCGGGGGGGAACACCGGGGAGCTGTTTTTT.

V is TRBV19 and J is TRBJ2-2, with a weak D call TRBD2 (5 bases). There are 14 residues in the CDR3. CDR1 is LNHDA, CDR2 SQIVND, per germline (reference sequence). The V and J ends lost 1 base and 4 bases respectively, with 7 bases between them. The CDR3: CASSIGEFTGELFF. CDR3 coding DNA: TGTGCCAGTAGTATAGGGGAGTTCACCGGGGAGCTGTTTTTT.

The rearrangement joins TRBV10-3 to TRBJ2-2, with 8 bases identical to TRBD2. CDR1 and CDR2 from the germline V gene are ENHRY and SYGVKD. The CDR3 sequence is 16 residues long. Trimming at V came to 4 bases and at J to 0 bases, leaving 4 bases not matched to a gene. CDR3 nucleotides: TGTGCCATCAGTGTAACTAGCGGAACGAACACCGGGGAGCTGTTTTTT. Translating gives CAISVTSGTNTGELFF.

The J gene is TRBJ2-3, the V gene TRBV4-1; 7 nucleotides agree with TRBD1. The V gene end was trimmed by 6 bases and the J gene end by 1 base; junction bases not matched to a gene: 4. The CDR3 sequence is 14 residues long. Germline V gives CDR1 MGHRA, CDR2 YSYEKL. The CDR3 nucleotides are TGCGCCAGCAGTCTCGGACAGGGCACAGATACGCAGTATTTT. Protein sequence: CASSLGQGTDTQYF.

V usage is TRBV2 and J usage is TRBJ2-7; 9 nucleotides line up with TRBD1. There are 13 residues in the CDR3. CDR1 is SNHLY, CDR2 FYNNEI, per germline. V was clipped by 6 bases and J by 2 bases; unmatched bases: 2. CDR3 residues: CASRRQGAYEQYF. CDR3 sequence (DNA): TGTGCCAGCAGAAGACAGGGGGCCTACGAGCAGTACTTC.

This chain connects TRBV5-1 to TRBJ2-5; 8 bases fit TRBD2. The CDR3 sequence is 16 residues long. CDR1 is SGHRS and CDR2 is YFSETQ in the germline V gene. V dropped 3 bases and J dropped 2; count of bases not matched to a gene: 9. The CDR3 DNA sequence: TGCGCCAGCAGCTCCTCCCCCAGCGGGGGTCAAGAGACCCAGTACTTC. Residues: CASSSSPSGGQETQYF.

The rearrangement uses TRBV15 and TRBJ2-7, with D perhaps TRBD1 (5 bases). The V end was cut by 0 bases, the J end by 6 bases, with 12 bases between. The CDR3 sequence is 14 residues long. CDR1 LNHNV and CDR2 YYDKDF come from the germline V gene (reference sequence). The CDR3 loop is CATSRDPQVGEQYF. The CDR3 region has the DNA TGTGCCACCAGCAGAGATCCACAGGTAGGCGAGCAGTACTTC.

The chain recombines TRBV19 with TRBJ1-5; 10 bases match TRBD1. Looked up from germline, CDR1 is LNHDA and CDR2 is SQIVND (reference sequence). The CDR3 has 17 amino acids. V lost 5 bases to trimming and J lost 7 bases; unmatched junction nucleotides: 14. DNA for the CDR3: TGTGCCAGTAGTCTCTCCACAGGGACAGGGGCAGCGCAGCCCCAGCATTTT. This encodes CASSLSTGTGAAQPQHF.

J is TRBJ1-1 and V is TRBV19; TRBD1 aligns across 8 bases. The ends lost 0 bases at V and 0 bases at J; junction bases unmatched: 3. This CDR3 region has 16 residues. The germline CDR1 and CDR2 sequences are LNHDA and SQIVND (reference sequence). The CDR3 sequence is CASSIDRTGLNTEAFF. CDR3 bases: TGTGCCAGTAGTATAGACCGGACAGGGCTGAACACTGAAGCTTTCTTT.

This clone came up once. The rearrangement uses TRBV5-1 and TRBJ2-2; D is undetermined. Trimming left V 4 bases short and J 5 bases short, with 12 bases between. The CDR3 contains 14 residues. CDR1 is SGHRS and CDR2 is YFSETQ in the germline V gene. CDR3 residues: CASSNRLSTGELFF. CDR3 nucleotide sequence: TGCGCCAGCAGCAACCGACTCTCAACCGGGGAGCTGTTTTTT.

This clone occurred a few times. This likely came from a read error, as a far larger clone is one base away. Additional DNA sequences in this sample encode the identical CDR3. V usage is TRBV5-4 and J usage is TRBJ2-7, with 7 bases fitting TRBD1. The germline gives CDR1 SGHNT, CDR2 YYREEE (reference sequence). The CDR3 is 16 residues long. V lost 4 bases, J lost 2 bases, and 12 bases stayed unmatched. CDR3 nucleotides: TGTGCCAGCAGCCAAATCGGGACAGACAACACCTACGAGCAGTACTTC. The encoded protein is CASSQIGTDNTYEQYF.

The J gene is TRBJ2-5, the V gene TRBV9; TRBD2 matches 8 bases. The germline V gene has CDR1 SGDLS and CDR2 YYNGEE. The V gene end was trimmed by 0 bases and the J gene end by 4 bases; junction bases not matched to a gene: 5. The CDR3 runs 15 residues. CDR3 sequence: CASSVAGGPGETQYF. Here the CDR3 DNA reads TGTGCCAGCAGCGTAGCGGGGGGGCCGGGAGAGACCCAGTACTTC.

The chain joins TRBV5-4 to TRBJ2-1; 9 bases line up with TRBD2. CDR1 is SGHNT and CDR2 is YYREEE in the germline V gene (reference sequence). The V and J ends lost 2 bases and 6 bases, in that order; junction bases with no gene match: 6. The CDR3 consists of 15 residues. The CDR3 here is CASSLGGGGINEQFF. The DNA of the CDR3 is TGTGCCAGCAGCTTAGGCGGGGGGGGCATCAATGAGCAGTTCTTC.

The V and J genes are TRBV19 and TRBJ2-3, with TRBD1 as a possible D gene (6 bases). The germline V and J ends were trimmed by 4 bases and 3 bases, with 8 bases remaining between them. This CDR3 region has 13 residues. The germline gives CDR1 LNHDA, CDR2 SQIVND (reference sequence). Here the CDR3 DNA reads TGTGCCAGTAGTACAGGGGTGACAGATACGCAGTATTTT. Residues: CASSTGVTDTQYF.

The chain is built from TRBV30 and TRBJ1-2, with D hard to call. CDR1 is GTSNPN and CDR2 is SVGIG in the germline V gene (reference sequence). CDR3 length: 14 amino acids. V lost 3 bases and J 5 bases, leaving 16 bases between the germline ends. CDR3 nucleotide sequence: TGTGCCTGGAGCCGACCCGGGGAGACTTATGGCTACACCTTC. It yields the protein CAWSRPGETYGYTF.

The chain is built from TRBV7-2 and TRBJ1-2; 7 bases match TRBD1. V shed 3 bases and J 5 bases; nucleotides not matched to a gene: 6. The CDR3 loop spans 14 amino acids. CDR1 is SGHTA, CDR2 FQGNSA, per germline. The chain's CDR3 is CASSFPGQAYGYTF. CDR3 in DNA: TGTGCCAGCAGCTTCCCCGGACAGGCTTATGGCTACACCTTC.

The chain couples TRBV5-1 to TRBJ2-4, with 9 nucleotides matching TRBD1. CDR1 and CDR2 from the germline V gene are SGHRS and YFSETQ. The length of the CDR3 is 18 residues. After removal of 4 bases from V and 1 base from J, the junction contained 12 bases not matched to a gene. Here the CDR3 DNA reads TGCGCCAGCAGCCTCGGAGGGACAGGGATTGGGGCCAAAAACATTCAGTACTTC. The encoded protein is CASSLGGTGIGAKNIQYF. Drawing the rest from reference TRBV5-1 and TRBJ2-4, the complete variable domain is KAGVTQTPRYLIKTRGQQVTLSCSPISGHRSVSWYQQTPGQGLQFLFEYFSETQRNKGNFPGRFSGRQFSNSRSEMNVSTLELGDSALYLCASSLGGTGIGAKNIQYFGAGTRLSVL.

The V and J genes are TRBV30 and TRBJ1-2; D gene ambiguous. Trimming took 1 base from V and 4 from J, leaving 4 bases between them. CDR1 and CDR2 from the germline V gene are GTSNPN and SVGIG (reference sequence). The CDR3 loop spans 11 amino acids. The CDR3, as DNA: TGTGCCTGGAGTGGTCTCTATGGCTACACCTTC. As protein: CAWSGLYGYTF. The full variable domain, completed using reference TRBV30 and TRBJ1-2, is SQTIHQWPATLVQPVGSPLSLECTVEGTSNPNLYWYRQAAGRGLQLLFYSVGIGQISSEVPQNLSASRPQDRQFILSSKKLLLSDSGFYLCAWSGLYGYTFGSGTRLTVV.

The rearrangement links TRBV6-1 to TRBJ2-3, with D perhaps matching TRBD1 (5 bases). Trimming pared 3 bases from V and 8 bases from J, leaving 15 bases between. Germline CDR1 MNHNS, CDR2 SASEGT. This CDR3 spans 14 amino acids. CDR3 in DNA: TGTGCCAGCAGTGATGGAGCAGGGTACGGTACGCAGTATTTT. It translates to CASSDGAGYGTQYF.

A few counts support this clone. The CDR3 is CASSLQGAGEQYF. As DNA, the CDR3 is TGTGCCAGCAGTTTACAGGGGGCGGGAGAGCAGTACTTC. The chain couples TRBV2 to TRBJ2-7; TRBD1 agrees at 9 bases. With 5 bases clipped from V and 7 bases from J, the junction kept 6 bases outside the gene matches. Germline-derived CDR1 and CDR2 are SNHLY and FYNNEI. The CDR3 is made up of 13 amino acids.

This rearrangement joins TRBV2 to TRBJ1-4, with 7 bases matching TRBD1. After removal of 7 bases from V and 4 bases from J, the junction contained 9 bases not matched to a gene. CDR1 is SNHLY and CDR2 is FYNNEI in the germline V gene. CDR3 length: 15 amino acids. CDR3 sequence: CASTPRQGGNEKLFF. CDR3 in DNA: TGTGCCAGCACCCCTAGACAGGGCGGTAATGAAAAACTGTTTTTT.

The chain joins TRBV2 to TRBJ1-6; the D gene is possibly TRBD1 (6 bases). Trimming removed 5 bases from V and 4 bases from J, with 18 bases in between. The germline CDR1 and CDR2 sequences are SNHLY and FYNNEI. The CDR3 runs 17 residues. The CDR3 loop reads CASSHRVGREYNSPLHF. The CDR3 DNA reads TGTGCCAGCAGTCACAGGGTGGGCAGAGAGTATAATTCACCCCTCCACTTT.